This entry lists 17 T cell receptor beta chains sequenced from one sample in a study of T cell responses to AZD1222 COVID-19 vaccine. Profiling relied on immunoSEQ multiplex PCR, and the TCRdb table lists in-frame clones only, not all of them. In the table there are some 140,000 clones, about 92% of which are singletons. The source was peripheral blood, collected on day 0 of AZD1222 vaccination. The receptors stem from an adult in good health.

This chain links TRBV28 with TRBJ2-1; D is unresolved. Germline assignment: CDR1 MDHEN and CDR2 SYDVKM. The CDR3 runs 16 residues. V dropped 2 bases and J dropped 7 bases, with 18 bases sitting between them. CDR3 sequence (DNA): TGTGCCAGCAGTTTAAGGCCGCGTCCGCCGCAAAATGAGCAGTTCTTC. Translation gives CASSLRPRPPQNEQFF.

This chain joins TRBV11-2 and TRBJ1-1; tentative D call: TRBD1 (5 bases). CDR3 length: 15 amino acids. CDR1 is SGHAT, CDR2 FQNNGV, per germline. V shed 5 bases and J shed 6 bases, with 19 bases lying between them. This CDR3 is CASSPGGPRRAEAFF. CDR3 sequence (DNA): TGTGCCAGCAGCCCCGGGGGTCCCCGAAGGGCTGAAGCTTTCTTT.

V and J are TRBV11-2 and TRBJ2-7; maybe TRBD2 (5 bases). The CDR3 covers 13 residues. The V gene's germline CDR1 is SGHAT and CDR2 FQNNGV. Between the trimmed V and J ends, which lost 5 bases and 2 bases, there was a span of 10 bases. In DNA form, the CDR3 reads TGTGCCAGCAGCCTCGGGGTCGCCTACGAGCAGTACTTC. Translation gives CASSLGVAYEQYF.

V is TRBV19 and J is TRBJ1-1; the D is unclear. The CDR3 runs 13 residues. The germline V gene encodes CDR1 LNHDA and CDR2 SQIVND (reference sequence). Trimming pared 5 bases from V and 7 bases from J, leaving 14 bases between. The CDR3 loop is CASSPVIWDEAFF. In DNA form, the CDR3 reads TGTGCCAGTAGTCCCGTAATCTGGGATGAAGCTTTCTTT.

The chain is built from TRBV30 and TRBJ1-1; the match to TRBD1 covers 12 bases. Trimming removed 0 bases from V and 0 bases from J; junction bases left unmatched: 5. CDR1 is GTSNPN, CDR2 SVGIG, per germline (reference sequence). The CDR3 length is 17 residues. The CDR3 loop reads CAWSVGTGGFMNTEAFF. DNA for the CDR3: TGTGCCTGGAGTGTAGGGACAGGGGGCTTTATGAACACTGAAGCTTTCTTT.

This sequence joins TRBV5-1 and TRBJ2-7; 11 bases align to TRBD2. The germline gives CDR1 SGHRS, CDR2 YFSETQ. This CDR3 is 15 amino acids long. V dropped 5 bases and J dropped 3; count of bases not matched to a gene: 7. The CDR3 DNA reads TGCGCCAGCAGGCAGCCGGGACTAGCGGACTACGAGCAGTACTTC. Protein sequence: CASRQPGLADYEQYF.

The chain recombines TRBV2 with TRBJ1-3; no reliable D call. Germline V lookup: CDR1 SNHLY, CDR2 FYNNEI. The CDR3 is made up of 10 amino acids. V lost 9 bases to trimming and J lost 6 bases, with 6 bases between them. CDR3 DNA sequence: TGTGCCAGGGGTACAAACACCATATATTTT. This sequence encodes CARGTNTIYF.

This clone appeared a single time. The chain has TRBV4-1 and TRBJ2-3; 7 nucleotides align to TRBD2. V was pared by 2 bases and J by 1 base, with 3 bases of the junction left unmatched. This CDR3 has 15 residues. Germline V CDR1 and CDR2: MGHRA, YSYEKL. The CDR3 bases are TGCGCCAGCAGCCAACTGGGACTACGCACAGATACGCAGTATTTT. Translation: CASSQLGLRTDTQYF.

The rearrangement joins TRBV5-4 to TRBJ2-5, with D possibly TRBD1 on 6 matching bases. This CDR3 spans 17 amino acids. Deletions cut 4 bases from V and 12 bases from J, with 31 bases between. The germline gives CDR1 SGHNT, CDR2 YYREEE (reference sequence). CDR3 DNA sequence: TGTGCCAGCAGCGACCGTAAAGATGGGCAGGGGACAAGGAGCGAGTACTTC. Protein product: CASSDRKDGQGTRSEYF.

On this clone itself: The junction shows a germline mismatch at one end, possibly a read error. The gene calls are TRBV29-1 and TRBJ2-1; the D gene is possibly TRBD2 (7 bases). The CDR3 length is 14 residues. The germline V gene encodes CDR1 SQVTM and CDR2 ANQGSEA. In nucleotides, the CDR3 is TGCAGCGCTGAACGGGGGGCTCCCTACAATGAGCAGTTCTTC. Its translation is CSAERGAPYNEQFF.

The chain recombines TRBV27 with TRBJ2-7, with D perhaps matching TRBD2 (7 bases). Germline assignment: CDR1 MNHEY and CDR2 SMNVEV (reference sequence). V lost 9 bases and J 6 bases, leaving 15 bases between the germline ends. The CDR3 has 12 amino acids. CDR3 nucleotide sequence: TGTGCCAGTCTGGAGGGAGGGGGCGAGCAGTACTTC. Its protein is CASLEGGGEQYF.

This chain connects TRBV15 to TRBJ2-3; no clear D gene. Trimming took 3 bases from V and 3 from J, leaving 16 bases between them. CDR1 LNHNV and CDR2 YYDKDF come from the germline V gene (reference sequence). CDR3 length equals 16 residues. The CDR3 DNA sequence: TGTGCCACCAGCAGCTGGGAATCGACCGGGACAGATACGCAGTATTTT. The encoded protein is CATSSWESTGTDTQYF.

The chain couples TRBV19 to TRBJ2-3; 9 nucleotides agree with TRBD2. The CDR3 is made up of 15 amino acids. In germline, CDR1 is LNHDA, CDR2 SQIVND (reference sequence). Trimming at V came to 3 bases and at J to 3 bases, leaving 4 bases not matched to a gene. This CDR3 is CASSMLAGGTDTQYF. Here the CDR3 DNA reads TGTGCCAGTAGTATGTTGGCGGGAGGGACAGATACGCAGTATTTT.

CDR3 in amino acids: CASSLGVATAEQYF. CDR3 DNA sequence: TGTGCCAGCAGCTTAGGGGTAGCGACCGCCGAGCAGTACTTC. V and J are TRBV7-9 and TRBJ2-7; TRBD2 is a possible D gene (5 bases). V shed 1 base and J shed 6 bases, with 13 bases lying between them. The CDR3 sequence is 14 residues long. CDR1 is SEHNR, CDR2 FQNEAQ, per germline (reference sequence).

Written as DNA, the CDR3 is TGTGCCAGCAGCGTAGCAGGGGAACATTACGAGCAGTACTTC. Translated: CASSVAGEHYEQYF. This chain uses TRBV9 with TRBJ2-7; D may be TRBD1 (6 bases). V dropped 0 bases and J dropped 4 bases, with 11 bases sitting between them. The CDR3 sequence is 14 residues long. CDR1 is SGDLS, CDR2 YYNGEE, per germline.

As for this clone: A junction end diverges from the germline sequence, so it may reflect a read error. V is TRBV29-1 and J is TRBJ2-2; D not resolved. This CDR3 is 12 amino acids long. Per the germline V gene, CDR1 is SQVTM and CDR2 is ANQGSEA. The CDR3 sequence is CSSELNTGELFF. DNA for the CDR3: TGTAGTAGTGAGTTGAACACCGGGGAGCTGTTTTTT.

The chain couples TRBV19 to TRBJ1-5; tentative D call: TRBD1 (6 bases). The V gene lost 6 bases and the J gene lost 0 bases, with 15 bases spanning the gap. This CDR3 comprises 16 residues. The germline V gene encodes CDR1 LNHDA and CDR2 SQIVND (reference sequence). The CDR3 DNA follows: TGTGCCAGTAGAAGGGTAGAGGGGGTTAGCAATCAGCCCCAGCATTTT. Amino acids: CASRRVEGVSNQPQHF.